The present TCR beta chain was sequenced within a study of cytomegalovirus exposure and HLA in healthy donors. Study-level findings and limits: Later genetic work tied a missense DCLRE1C variant to beta-chain V and J trimming.

The V end lost 4 bases, the J end lost 8 bases, and 11 bases lay between the germline ends. This CDR3 has 12 amino acids. The germline V gene encodes CDR1 SGHDT and CDR2 YYEEEE. Vbeta (60) and Jbeta (13) primers were used in the PCR. The protocol was immunoSEQ multiplex PCR, while the TCRdb copy is restricted to in-frame clones and leaves out a portion. In the table there are some 200,000 clones, more than 85% of which are singletons. In regard to this clone: Its target is not known.

The chain recombines TRBV5-6 with TRBJ2-3; D is unclear. Sequences were obtained from PBMCs. This clonotype originated in a woman aged 18-29 years in good health and CMV-seronegative. CDR3 sequence reads: CASSRSFGTQYF. CDR3 nucleotides: TGTGCCAGCAGCCGAAGTTTCGGTACGCAGTATTTT.